One and the same sample provided the 30 T cell receptor beta chains below, sequenced in a study of shared clonotypes between healthy human individuals. Sequenced by immunoSEQ multiplex PCR; TCRdb stores in-frame clones only, minus some. The sample carries roughly 650,000 clones, around 97% recorded once. Specimen: naive CD4+ T cells sorted from blood. Subset here: CD45RA+ positively selected. These receptors all stem from a woman between 25 and 40 years old in good health.

The genes are TRBV11-2 and TRBJ1-2, with D perhaps TRBD1 (5 bases). V was shortened by 5 bases and J by 8 bases, with 9 bases between the two germline ends. Germline CDR1 SGHAT, CDR2 FQNNGV. The CDR3 extends over 11 amino acids. The CDR3 region has the DNA TGTGCCAGCAGCCTAGGGACCGGCTACACCTTC. It encodes CASSLGTGYTF.

To note about this clone: Other DNA variants within this sample encode the same CDR3. This chain uses TRBV5-1 with TRBJ2-3; TRBD2 matches 12 bases. CDR1 and CDR2 from the germline V gene are SGHRS and YFSETQ. The length of the CDR3 is 16 residues. The V gene end was trimmed by 3 bases and the J gene end by 2 bases; junction bases not matched to a gene: 4. The CDR3 nucleotides read TGCGCCAGCAGCTCACTAGCGGGAGGACCCACAGATACGCAGTATTTT. Its protein product is CASSSLAGGPTDTQYF. Based on the CDR3 plus reference TRBV5-1 and TRBJ2-3, the full variable domain is KAGVTQTPRYLIKTRGQQVTLSCSPISGHRSVSWYQQTPGQGLQFLFEYFSETQRNKGNFPGRFSGRQFSNSRSEMNVSTLELGDSALYLCASSSLAGGPTDTQYFGPGTRLTVL.

The chain has TRBV28 and TRBJ2-5, with D possibly TRBD2 on 6 matching bases. CDR1 is MDHEN, CDR2 SYDVKM, per germline. The CDR3 length is 14 residues. V was clipped by 5 bases and J by 5 bases, with 15 bases between them. CDR3 nucleotide sequence: TGTGCCAGCAGTCCAGCGGATGGGAGGGAGACCCAGTACTTC. Translated: CASSPADGRETQYF.

The V gene is TRBV4-2, the J gene TRBJ2-3; D gene ambiguous. CDR3 length: 14 amino acids. V dropped 0 bases and J dropped 5 bases, with 9 bases sitting between them. CDR1 is LGHNA, CDR2 YNFKEQ, per germline. CDR3 coding DNA: TGTGCCAGCAGCCAAGAGAAAGCAGGAGATACGCAGTATTTT. Translated: CASSQEKAGDTQYF.

The rearrangement uses TRBV10-2 and TRBJ2-7; 10 bases agree with TRBD2. CDR3 length: 14 residues. V dropped 8 bases and J dropped 1; count of bases not matched to a gene: 5. CDR1 is WSHSY and CDR2 is SAAADI in the germline V gene. The CDR3 nucleotides are TGCGCCAGCCTTAGCGGGAGGTTATCCTACGAGCAGTACTTC. Its translation: CASLSGRLSYEQYF.

The genes are TRBV4-1 and TRBJ1-2; 7 bases agree with TRBD1. Germline CDR1 MGHRA, CDR2 YSYEKL. The length of the CDR3 is 16 residues. V was clipped by 5 bases and J by 3 bases; unmatched bases: 12. The CDR3 DNA reads as TGCGCCAGCAGCTACGAAACCGGGACAGCAGACTATGGCTACACCTTC. It encodes CASSYETGTADYGYTF.

V usage is TRBV7-9 and J usage is TRBJ1-2, with D hard to call. Germline-derived CDR1 and CDR2 are SEHNR and FQNEAQ (reference sequence). The CDR3 has 12 amino acids. V lost 8 bases and J lost 4, with 11 bases in between. CDR3: CASGSRTYGYTF. The CDR3 nucleotides read TGTGCCAGCGGGTCCAGGACCTATGGCTACACCTTC.

V gene TRBV6-1 combines with J gene TRBJ1-1; D unresolved. The CDR3 totals 15 residues. V was trimmed by 5 bases and J by 0 bases, leaving 13 bases between them. Germline V gives CDR1 MNHNS, CDR2 SASEGT. This CDR3 reads CASSSRSGVNTEAFF. CDR3 DNA sequence: TGTGCCAGCAGTAGCCGTTCGGGAGTGAACACTGAAGCTTTCTTT.

Here the CDR3 reads CATSDWDRASYEQYF. The CDR3 DNA follows: TGTGCCACCTCCGATTGGGACAGGGCTTCCTACGAGCAGTACTTC. The chain is built from TRBV15 and TRBJ2-7; the match to TRBD1 covers 9 bases. Germline CDR1 is LNHNV and CDR2 is YYDKDF (reference sequence). This CDR3 is built from 15 residues. Trimming at V came to 8 bases and at J to 1 base, leaving 9 bases not matched to a gene. Complete variable domain (other parts from reference TRBV15 and TRBJ2-7): DAMVIQNPRYQVTQFGKPVTLSCSQTLNHNVMYWYQQKSSQAPKLLFHYYDKDFNNEADTPDNFQSRRPNTSFCFLDIRSPGLGDTAMYLCATSDWDRASYEQYFGPGTRLTVT.

The V gene is TRBV11-1, the J gene TRBJ2-1, with 10 bases fitting TRBD2. Looked up from germline, CDR1 is SGHAT and CDR2 is FQDESV (reference sequence). The CDR3 runs 17 residues. Unmatched junction bases numbered 13, after V lost 5 bases and J lost 6 bases. The DNA for the CDR3 is TGTGCCAGCAGCCCCTCCGTGGGACTAGCGAGCATCAATGAGCAGTTCTTC. This gives the protein CASSPSVGLASINEQFF.

The genes are TRBV5-1 and TRBJ2-3; the D call may be TRBD1 or TRBD2 (5 bases each). Per the germline V gene, CDR1 is SGHRS and CDR2 is YFSETQ. V gave up 4 bases and J gave up 5 bases, with 11 bases separating them. The CDR3 totals 13 residues. The CDR3 DNA sequence: TGCGCCAGCAGCAGAGGGACGGGAGATACGCAGTATTTT. It is translated as CASSRGTGDTQYF.

The chain links TRBV28 to TRBJ2-7; 14 bases align to TRBD2. The CDR3 sequence is 17 residues long. The trim removed 5 bases at V and 6 bases at J, leaving 12 bases unmatched. The V gene's germline CDR1 is MDHEN and CDR2 SYDVKM. The CDR3 DNA follows: TGTGCCAGCAGTGAGAACAAAAGACTAGCGGGAGGGCGCGAGCAGTACTTC. It codes for CASSENKRLAGGREQYF.

This chain links TRBV5-1 with TRBJ2-2; a weak D match, TRBD2 (6 bases). V lost 0 bases, J lost 3 bases, and 12 bases lay in between. There are 16 residues in the CDR3. Germline V gives CDR1 SGHRS, CDR2 YFSETQ. DNA for the CDR3: TGCGCCAGCAGCTTGGAGGGCGGGATCTACACCGGGGAGCTGTTTTTT. Translation gives CASSLEGGIYTGELFF.

This rearrangement joins TRBV10-1 to TRBJ1-1; D ambiguous. The CDR3 loop spans 13 amino acids. Germline V lookup: CDR1 WNHNN, CDR2 SYGVQD (reference sequence). Trimming cost V 2 bases and J 1 base, with 5 bases left between them. CDR3 in DNA: TGCGCCAGCAGTGAGCTTCCGAACACTGAAGCTTTCTTT. Its protein is CASSELPNTEAFF.

The rearrangement uses TRBV6-5 and TRBJ2-7, with 9 positions matching TRBD2. Germline CDR1 and CDR2: MNHEY and SVGAGI. The ends lost 2 bases at V and 4 bases at J; junction bases unmatched: 6. This CDR3 region has 15 residues. The CDR3 DNA reads as TGTGCCAGCAGTTACGGGAGCGGGGGGAAATACGAGCAGTACTTC. Protein product: CASSYGSGGKYEQYF.

V gene TRBV2 combines with J gene TRBJ2-5; 8 bases align to TRBD1. The CDR3 covers 14 residues. Germline V gene sequence: CDR1 SNHLY, CDR2 FYNNEI. Trimming at V came to 5 bases and at J to 11 bases, leaving 13 bases not matched to a gene. This chain's CDR3 is CASSRGQGPEEQYF. The CDR3 nucleotides read TGTGCCAGCAGTCGAGGACAGGGTCCCGAAGAGCAGTACTTC.

This chain joins TRBV15 and TRBJ1-1; the D is unclear. The germline gives CDR1 LNHNV, CDR2 YYDKDF (reference sequence). The CDR3 contains 13 residues. V dropped 0 bases and J dropped 3 bases, with 5 bases sitting between them. CDR3 in amino acids: CATSRDKDTEAFF. Written as DNA, the CDR3 is TGTGCCACCAGCAGAGACAAGGACACTGAAGCTTTCTTT.

The V gene is TRBV5-1, the J gene TRBJ1-4; D may be TRBD1 (5 bases). Germline loops: CDR1 SGHRS, CDR2 YFSETQ. V was trimmed by 3 bases and J by 6 bases, leaving 12 bases between them. CDR3 size: 14 residues. The CDR3 spells CASSYQGGDEKLFF. CDR3 nucleotide sequence: TGCGCCAGCAGCTATCAGGGAGGTGATGAAAAACTGTTTTTT. Based on the CDR3 plus reference TRBV5-1 and TRBJ1-4, the full variable domain is KAGVTQTPRYLIKTRGQQVTLSCSPISGHRSVSWYQQTPGQGLQFLFEYFSETQRNKGNFPGRFSGRQFSNSRSEMNVSTLELGDSALYLCASSYQGGDEKLFFGSGTQLSVL.

The rearrangement joins TRBV6-6 to TRBJ2-7, with TRBD2 matching 7 bases. The germline gives CDR1 MNHNY, CDR2 SVGAGI (reference sequence). Trimming cost V 7 bases and J 2 bases; bases outside gene matches: 11. The CDR3 is made up of 15 amino acids. DNA for the CDR3: TGTGCCAGCAATAATAAGCGGGGTTTGACCTACGAGCAGTACTTC. It encodes CASNNKRGLTYEQYF.

The rearrangement joins TRBV5-1 to TRBJ2-5; D unresolved. The ends were cut back, 5 bases at V and 5 bases at J, with 19 bases in the middle. The length of the CDR3 is 15 residues. Germline loops: CDR1 SGHRS, CDR2 YFSETQ. This chain's CDR3 is CASSSLGGVSETQYF. The CDR3 nucleotides are TGCGCCAGCAGTTCCCTCGGTGGGGTGTCGGAGACCCAGTACTTC.

The rearrangement links TRBV6-1 to TRBJ1-2; D not certain. Germline lookup yields CDR1 MNHNS and CDR2 SASEGT. The germline V and J ends were trimmed by 7 bases and 4 bases, with 13 bases remaining between them. The CDR3 spans 13 residues. The CDR3 coding sequence is TGTGCCAGCAAAATCCGGGCCGCCTATGGCTACACCTTC. Amino acids: CASKIRAAYGYTF.

The chain has TRBV27 and TRBJ1-6, with 10 positions matching TRBD1. The germline V gene has CDR1 MNHEY and CDR2 SMNVEV (reference sequence). The CDR3 consists of 14 residues. Trimming took 5 bases from V and 7 from J; bases not matched to a gene: 2. In DNA form, the CDR3 reads TGTGCCAGCAGTCAGGACAGGGGGAATTCACCCCTCCACTTT. Translated, it gives CASSQDRGNSPLHF.

CDR3 coding DNA: TGTGCCAGTAGTGGGGCAGGTCCCCATGGGCTAGCAGACTACGAGCAGTACTTC. Amino acid sequence: CASSGAGPHGLADYEQYF. The chain is built from TRBV19 and TRBJ2-7; D may correspond to TRBD1 or TRBD2 (5 bases each). There are 18 residues in the CDR3. The germline V and J ends were trimmed by 5 bases and 3 bases, with 26 bases remaining between them. CDR1 is LNHDA, CDR2 SQIVND, per germline (reference sequence).

V and J are TRBV19 and TRBJ2-1, with 7 nucleotides matching TRBD2. The CDR3 loop spans 17 amino acids. The germline V gene encodes CDR1 LNHDA and CDR2 SQIVND (reference sequence). V lost 2 bases, J lost 1 base, and 8 bases stayed unmatched. CDR3 nucleotide sequence: TGTGCCAGTAGTATAAAAGCGGGGCTGCTTTCCTACAATGAGCAGTTCTTC. Residues: CASSIKAGLLSYNEQFF.

V and J are TRBV5-1 and TRBJ2-1; 7 bases are a match to TRBD1. Germline V CDR1 and CDR2: SGHRS, YFSETQ. V lost 0 bases and J lost 3; bases outside the gene matches: 3. The CDR3 has 15 amino acids. CDR3 loop: CASSLEYRGYNEQFF. CDR3 coding DNA: TGCGCCAGCAGCTTGGAGTACAGGGGCTACAATGAGCAGTTCTTC.

The chain combines TRBV5-1 with TRBJ2-1; a weak D match, TRBD2 (5 bases). The V end lost 0 bases, the J end lost 9 bases, and 16 bases lay between the germline ends. CDR1 and CDR2 (germline): SGHRS, YFSETQ. This CDR3 is built from 15 residues. The CDR3 protein is CASSLEYLATGEQFF. Written as DNA, the CDR3 is TGCGCCAGCAGCTTGGAATACCTAGCAACGGGTGAGCAGTTCTTC. Full variable domain (remainder filled in from reference TRBV5-1 and TRBJ2-1): KAGVTQTPRYLIKTRGQQVTLSCSPISGHRSVSWYQQTPGQGLQFLFEYFSETQRNKGNFPGRFSGRQFSNSRSEMNVSTLELGDSALYLCASSLEYLATGEQFFGPGTRLTVL.

This chain links TRBV5-1 with TRBJ2-5; D is tentatively TRBD1 or TRBD2 (6 bases each). V was shortened by 2 bases and J by 5 bases, with 13 bases between the two germline ends. The germline CDR1 and CDR2 sequences are SGHRS and YFSETQ. This CDR3 contains 14 residues. The CDR3 region has the DNA TGCGCCAGCAGCTTTTCGGGGGCCGGGGAGACCCAGTACTTC. Its translation is CASSFSGAGETQYF.

The V call is TRBV4-1, the J call TRBJ2-7; 12 bases agree with TRBD1. Germline assignment: CDR1 MGHRA and CDR2 YSYEKL. V was pared by 2 bases and J by 6 bases, with 5 bases of the junction left unmatched. CDR3 size: 15 residues. Written as DNA, the CDR3 is TGCGCCAGCAGCCAATCCGGGACAGGGGGCTTCGAGCAGTACTTC. This gives the protein CASSQSGTGGFEQYF.

The CDR3 coding sequence is TGCGCCAGCAGCCAGACCGGGACTAGCGGGAGGTGGGAGCAGTACTTC. Its translation is CASSQTGTSGRWEQYF. The V call is TRBV4-1, the J call TRBJ2-7, with TRBD2 identical over 15 bases. Germline V lookup: CDR1 MGHRA, CDR2 YSYEKL. V was clipped by 3 bases and J by 7 bases; unmatched bases: 7. CDR3 length: 16 residues.

The rearrangement links TRBV11-3 to TRBJ2-1, with 7 bases lining up with TRBD2. Germline lookup yields CDR1 SGHNT and CDR2 YENEEA. The CDR3 has 15 residues. V shed 3 bases and J 6 bases; nucleotides not matched to a gene: 8. The CDR3 is CASSFGGSSFNEQFF. As DNA, the CDR3 is TGTGCCAGCAGCTTCGGCGGGAGCTCGTTCAATGAGCAGTTCTTC.